The sequence of this T cell receptor (beta chain) was determined in a study of post-analysis software for immune sequencing data. Researchers reported that TCR beta cDNA libraries carried unique molecular identifiers. Approximately 500,000 cDNA molecules were obtained per 1 to 10 million input T cells. TCRdb reprocessed the PCR reads with MiXCR, giving one entry per CDR3 protein. The profile shows 750,000 to 950,000 distinct CDR3 sequences, roughly 58% of them singletons. With regard to this clonotype: Its antigen is not identified.

Overall study results and limits: Compared with controls, patients had more of roughly five TRBV segments, including TRBV5-6, TRBV5-1 and TRBV20-1.

This CDR3 is 11 amino acids long. V lost 6 bases to trimming and J lost 5 bases, with 5 bases between them. Per germline, CDR1 MNHNY and CDR2 SVGAGI (reference sequence). The TCR sequence derives from a girl under 18 with multiple sclerosis. The chain is built from TRBV6-6 and TRBJ2-1; the D is unclear. Sequencing was carried out using blood. The CDR3 nucleotides are TGTGCCAGCAGCCAGCACAATGAGCAGTTCTTC. Its translation is CASSQHNEQFF.